Below, 19 T cell receptor beta chains from the same sample are listed, as sequenced in a study of T cell responses to AZD1222 COVID-19 vaccine. Profiled with immunoSEQ multiplex PCR; TCRdb holds only in-frame clones, not every one. The sample records about 73,000 clones, 89% being singletons. Sequences were derived from peripheral blood, sampled 28 days after the second AZD1222 dose. The receptor source for this set is an adult who received the AZD1222 COVID-19 vaccine.

The count of this clone is one. The rearrangement links TRBV5-1 to TRBJ1-4; D gene ambiguous. V was shortened by 0 bases and J by 4 bases, with 10 bases between the two germline ends. Germline-derived CDR1 and CDR2 are SGHRS and YFSETQ. The length of the CDR3 is 15 residues. The CDR3 reads CASSLEPGFNEKLFF. The CDR3 DNA reads as TGCGCCAGCAGCTTGGAACCCGGTTTTAATGAAAAACTGTTTTTT.

V is TRBV28 and J is TRBJ1-6; tentatively, D is TRBD1 (6 bases). With 10 bases removed from V and 0 bases from J, the gap between germline ends came to 13 bases. This CDR3 contains 15 residues. Germline V gene lookup returns CDR1 MDHEN and CDR2 SYDVKM. CDR3 sequence reads: CATGGALSYNSPLHF. The CDR3 DNA sequence: TGTGCCACCGGGGGGGCCCTCTCCTATAATTCACCCCTCCACTTT. The full variable domain, completed using reference TRBV28 and TRBJ1-6, is DVKVTQSSRYLVKRTGEKVFLECVQDMDHENMFWYRQDPGLGLRLIYFSYDVKMKEKGDIPEGYSVSREKKERFSLILESASTNQTSMYLCATGGALSYNSPLHFGNGTRLTVT.

This chain connects TRBV4-2 to TRBJ2-3; D might be TRBD1 (6 bases). Trimming removed 2 bases at V and 0 bases at J, with 15 bases between. The CDR3 is 17 amino acids. Germline assignment: CDR1 LGHNA and CDR2 YNFKEQ. DNA for the CDR3: TGTGCCAGCAGCCAATGGAACCTCAGGGGAAGCACAGATACGCAGTATTTT. Its protein product is CASSQWNLRGSTDTQYF.

The chain links TRBV27 to TRBJ2-5, with 8 positions matching TRBD1. The CDR3 is 16 residues long. After removal of 4 bases from V and 4 bases from J, the junction contained 11 bases not matched to a gene. The germline CDR1 and CDR2 sequences are MNHEY and SMNVEV (reference sequence). For the CDR3, the DNA is TGTGCCAGCAGTTCCCCCGTGGGCAGGGGGCGAGAGACCCAGTACTTC. This sequence encodes CASSSPVGRGRETQYF.

V and J are TRBV18 and TRBJ1-3; D might be TRBD1 (5 bases). V lost 3 bases to trimming and J lost 0 bases, with 6 bases between them. Germline assignment: CDR1 KGHSH and CDR2 LQKENI. The length of the CDR3 is 14 residues. CDR3 residues: CASSPGTSGNTIYF. Here the CDR3 DNA reads TGTGCCAGCTCACCTGGGACCTCTGGAAACACCATATATTTT.

V is TRBV15 and J is TRBJ1-3, with TRBD1 as a possible D gene (5 bases). This CDR3 comprises 15 residues. Germline V lookup: CDR1 LNHNV, CDR2 YYDKDF (reference sequence). V lost 2 bases, J lost 8 bases, and 16 bases lay in between. DNA of the CDR3: TGTGCCACCAGCAGAAAGAGGGGTAGCGTCGACACCATATATTTT. This codes for CATSRKRGSVDTIYF.

V gene TRBV5-4 combines with J gene TRBJ2-2; no clear D. Deletions cut 1 base from V and 5 bases from J, with 12 bases between. CDR3 length equals 15 residues. The germline V gene has CDR1 SGHNT and CDR2 YYREEE (reference sequence). The chain's CDR3 is CASSLIVLGTGELFF. CDR3 DNA: TGTGCCAGCAGCTTGATAGTTCTTGGAACCGGGGAGCTGTTTTTT. The full variable domain, in which reference TRBV5-4 and TRBJ2-2 provide the parts outside the CDR3, is ETGVTQSPTHLIKTRGQQVTLRCSSQSGHNTVSWYQQALGQGPQFIFQYYREEENGRGNFPPRFSGLQFPNYSSELNVNALELDDSALYLCASSLIVLGTGELFFGEGSRLTVL.

This chain joins TRBV19 and TRBJ2-1, with D perhaps matching TRBD1 or TRBD2 (6 bases each). Trimming took off 0 bases at V and 7 bases at J, with 13 bases between the two ends. Per germline, CDR1 LNHDA and CDR2 SQIVND (reference sequence). The CDR3 runs to 15 residues. The CDR3 DNA is TGTGCCAGTAGTATAGAGTGGGGGGCGCGTAATGAGCAGTTCTTC. Its translation is CASSIEWGARNEQFF.

The chain is built from TRBV15 and TRBJ1-4; D remains ambiguous. The CDR3 runs 12 residues. V lost 0 bases and J 8 bases, leaving 4 bases between the germline ends. CDR1 LNHNV and CDR2 YYDKDF come from the germline V gene (reference sequence). CDR3 residues: CATSRDIEKLFF. DNA of the CDR3: TGTGCCACCAGCAGAGATATCGAAAAACTGTTTTTT. Combining the CDR3 with reference TRBV15 and TRBJ1-4 gives the whole variable domain DAMVIQNPRYQVTQFGKPVTLSCSQTLNHNVMYWYQQKSSQAPKLLFHYYDKDFNNEADTPDNFQSRRPNTSFCFLDIRSPGLGDTAMYLCATSRDIEKLFFGSGTQLSVL.

V is TRBV7-9 and J is TRBJ1-4, with D uncertain. The CDR3 length is 14 residues. V lost 4 bases and J lost 2, with 8 bases in between. Germline V gene lookup returns CDR1 SEHNR and CDR2 FQNEAQ (reference sequence). The CDR3 DNA follows: TGTGCCAGCAGCTACAGTGGCACTAATGAAAAACTGTTTTTT. It specifies CASSYSGTNEKLFF.

This chain joins TRBV24-1 and TRBJ2-5, with D perhaps TRBD2 (5 bases). This CDR3 comprises 18 residues. The V end lost 1 base, the J end lost 5 bases, and 22 bases lay between the germline ends. Per germline, CDR1 KGHDR and CDR2 SFDVKD. The CDR3 loop reads CATSDLSAKDPTGETQYF. The DNA of the CDR3 is TGTGCCACCAGTGATTTATCCGCTAAAGACCCTACGGGGGAGACCCAGTACTTC.

The rearrangement uses TRBV7-8 and TRBJ2-5; 7 bases line up with TRBD1. CDR1 and CDR2 (germline): SGHVS, FQNEAQ. This CDR3 has 12 residues. V shed 4 bases, J shed 10 bases, and the junction held 6 bases outside the gene matches. DNA for the CDR3: TGTGCCAGCAGCTACTCAACAGGGGACCAGTACTTC. This sequence encodes CASSYSTGDQYF. The full variable domain, rest sourced from reference TRBV7-8 and TRBJ2-5, is GAGVSQSPRYKVAKRGQDVALRCDPISGHVSLFWYQQALGQGPEFLTYFQNEAQLDKSGLPSDRFFAERPEGSVSTLKIQRTQQEDSAVYLCASSYSTGDQYFGPGTRLLVL.

CDR3 sequence: CAWKPGGSVEQYF. The DNA for the CDR3 is TGTGCCTGGAAACCGGGGGGGTCCGTCGAGCAGTACTTC. V is TRBV30 and J is TRBJ2-7; TRBD2 agrees at 8 bases. The V segment lost 4 bases and the J segment 6 bases; nucleotides outside the gene matches: 8. This CDR3 region has 13 residues. Per the germline V gene, CDR1 is GTSNPN and CDR2 is SVGIG (reference sequence).

There are a few counts of this clone. V is TRBV14 and J is TRBJ1-1, with a possible D match to TRBD1 (6 bases). The CDR3 is 13 amino acids. V dropped 4 bases and J dropped 3 bases, with 9 bases sitting between them. Germline assignment: CDR1 SGHDN and CDR2 FVKESK. The CDR3 DNA follows: TGTGCCAGCAGCCTTACAGGGTACACTGAAGCTTTCTTT. This encodes CASSLTGYTEAFF.

This chain connects TRBV6-5 to TRBJ1-3, with no clear D. Germline CDR1 MNHEY, CDR2 SVGAGI. The CDR3 length is 12 residues. Trimming removed 5 bases at V and 4 bases at J, with 6 bases between. The CDR3 sequence: CASSTGGNTIYF. DNA for the CDR3: TGTGCCAGCAGTACCGGGGGAAACACCATATATTTT.

The genes are TRBV3-1 (or the pseudogene TRBV3-2) and TRBJ2-5; tentative D call: TRBD2 (5 bases). V dropped 2 bases and J dropped 7 bases, with 14 bases sitting between them. The CDR3 runs 14 residues. Germline assignment: CDR1 LGHDT and CDR2 YNNKEL (reference sequence). The CDR3 sequence: CASSQSDYRLTQYF. The CDR3 DNA follows: TGTGCCAGCAGCCAATCCGACTACCGGTTGACCCAGTACTTC.

The J gene is TRBJ2-3, the V gene TRBV28, with TRBD2 matching over 10 bases. CDR3 length: 18 residues. Germline values: CDR1 MDHEN, CDR2 SYDVKM. The V segment lost 6 bases and the J segment 2 bases; nucleotides outside the gene matches: 14. CDR3 sequence (DNA): TGTGCCAGCAGCCCGCTAGCGGGGGCCACGAGGTCCACAGATACGCAGTATTTT. This translates into CASSPLAGATRSTDTQYF.

The rearrangement uses TRBV5-1 and TRBJ1-2; D remains ambiguous. This CDR3 has 15 amino acids. The germline V gene has CDR1 SGHRS and CDR2 YFSETQ. The V gene lost 6 bases and the J gene lost 3 bases, with 18 bases spanning the gap. The CDR3 sequence is CASTLAGSGDYGYTF. The CDR3 nucleotides are TGCGCCAGCACCCTGGCCGGGAGTGGGGACTATGGCTACACCTTC.

The V call is TRBV5-1, the J call TRBJ1-1; unclear D gene. Trimming stripped 3 bases from V and 0 bases from J, with 6 bases between. Germline CDR1 and CDR2: SGHRS and YFSETQ. This CDR3 spans 13 amino acids. CDR3 sequence reads: CASSSTMNTEAFF. The CDR3 nucleotides read TGCGCCAGCAGCTCGACGATGAACACTGAAGCTTTCTTT.